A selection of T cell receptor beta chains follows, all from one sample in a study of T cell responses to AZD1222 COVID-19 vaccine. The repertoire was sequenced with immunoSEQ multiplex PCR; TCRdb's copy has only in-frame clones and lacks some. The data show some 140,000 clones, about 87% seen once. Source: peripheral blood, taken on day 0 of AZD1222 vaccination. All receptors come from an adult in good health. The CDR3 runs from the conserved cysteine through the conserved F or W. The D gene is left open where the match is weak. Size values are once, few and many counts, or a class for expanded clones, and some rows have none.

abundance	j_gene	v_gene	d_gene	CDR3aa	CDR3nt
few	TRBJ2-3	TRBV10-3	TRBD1	CAISPQGAGGTDTQYF	TGTGCCATCAGCCCACAGGGGGCGGGGGGCACAGATACGCAGTATTTT
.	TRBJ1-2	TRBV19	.	CASSIEGNYGYTF	TGTGCCAGTAGTATAGAGGGGAACTATGGCTACACCTTC
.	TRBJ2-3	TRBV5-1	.	CASSHTDTQYF	TGCGCCAGCAGCCACACAGATACGCAGTATTTT
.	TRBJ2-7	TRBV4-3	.	CASSLSFGGYEQYF	TGCGCCAGCAGCCTTTCCTTCGGAGGCTACGAGCAGTACTTC
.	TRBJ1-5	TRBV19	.	CASSPGRGTRQPQHF	TGTGCCAGTAGTCCGGGCCGGGGGACCCGCCAGCCCCAGCATTTT
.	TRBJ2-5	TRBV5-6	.	CASSFRSGFAETQYF	TGTGCCAGCAGCTTTCGGTCTGGGTTTGCCGAGACCCAGTACTTC
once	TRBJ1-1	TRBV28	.	CASSGGAIMNTEAFF	TGTGCCAGCAGTGGGGGGGCCATTATGAACACTGAAGCTTTCTTT
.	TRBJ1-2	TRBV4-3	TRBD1	CASSHPGQGEIDGYTF	TGCGCCAGCAGCCACCCGGGACAGGGCGAAATCGATGGCTACACCTTC
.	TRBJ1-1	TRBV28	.	CASRLGQTEAFF	TGTGCCAGCAGGCTTGGACAGACTGAAGCTTTCTTT
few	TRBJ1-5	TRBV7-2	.	CASSPGIWGNQPQHF	TGTGCCAGCAGCCCGGGCATTTGGGGCAATCAGCCCCAGCATTTT
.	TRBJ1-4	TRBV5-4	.	CASSLAGTTLIGEKLFF	TGTGCCAGCAGCTTGGCCGGGACCACTCTAATCGGCGAAAAACTGTTTTTT
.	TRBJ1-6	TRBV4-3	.	CASSQDKACACNSPLHF	TGCGCCAGCAGCCAAGATAAGGCCTGCGCTTGCAATTCACCCCTCCACTTT
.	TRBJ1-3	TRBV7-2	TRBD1	CASSPGGRGFGNTIYF	TGTGCCAGCAGCCCAGGGGGCAGGGGGTTTGGAAACACCATATATTTT
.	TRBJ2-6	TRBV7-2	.	CASSTGHSSGANVLTF	TGTGCCAGCAGCACGGGACATAGCTCTGGGGCCAACGTCCTGACTTTC
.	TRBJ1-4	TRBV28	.	CASRRGRVTNEKLFF	TGTGCCAGCAGAAGAGGGAGGGTGACTAATGAAAAACTGTTTTTT
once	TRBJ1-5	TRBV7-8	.	CASSLVGASNQPQHF	TGTGCCAGCAGCTTAGTAGGGGCGAGCAATCAGCCCCAGCATTTT
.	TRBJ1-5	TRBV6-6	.	CASSYSGRASNQPQHF	TGTGCCAGCAGTTACTCGGGGAGAGCGAGCAATCAGCCCCAGCATTTT
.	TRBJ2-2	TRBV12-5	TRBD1	CASGAGQGSSTGELFF	TGTGCTAGTGGCGCTGGACAGGGATCGAGCACCGGGGAGCTGTTTTTT
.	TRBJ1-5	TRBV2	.	CASSHGNTGSGQPQHF	TGTGCCAGCAGTCATGGGAATACAGGGAGCGGACAGCCCCAGCATTTT
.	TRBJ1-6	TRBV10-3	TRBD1	CASSGQGNSPLHF	TGTGCCAGCTCGGGACAGGGGAATTCACCCCTCCACTTT
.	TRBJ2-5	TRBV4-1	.	CASSQGLAETQYF	TGCGCCAGCAGCCAAGGGCTAGCGGAGACCCAGTACTTC
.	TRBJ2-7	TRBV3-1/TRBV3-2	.	CASSNGIGYEQYF	TGTGCCAGCAGCAACGGGATCGGCTACGAGCAGTACTTC
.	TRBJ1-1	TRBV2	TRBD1	CASSTGVVGTEAFF	TGTGCCAGCAGCACAGGGGTTGTCGGCACTGAAGCTTTCTTT
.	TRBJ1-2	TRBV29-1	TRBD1	CSVHLPPGQGAGRGYTF	TGCAGCGTCCACCTCCCCCCAGGACAGGGGGCTGGTCGTGGCTACACCTTC
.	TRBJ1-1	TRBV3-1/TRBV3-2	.	CASSQPRTEAFF	TGTGCCAGCAGCCAACCCCGCACTGAAGCTTTCTTT
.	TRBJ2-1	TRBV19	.	CASSMVGSNEQFF	TGTGCCAGTAGTATGGTGGGGTCCAATGAGCAGTTCTTC
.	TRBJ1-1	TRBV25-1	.	CASSLDFYTEAFF	TGTGCCAGCAGTCTAGACTTTTACACTGAAGCTTTCTTT
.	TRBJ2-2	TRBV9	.	CASSVGAAGNTGELFF	TGTGCCAGCAGCGTAGGTGCCGCGGGCAACACCGGGGAGCTGTTTTTT
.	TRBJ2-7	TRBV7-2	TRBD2	CASSNMWTRPYEQYF	TGTGCCAGCAGCAATATGTGGACTAGGCCCTACGAGCAGTACTTC
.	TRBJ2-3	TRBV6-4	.	CASSEQPQGTDTQYF	TGTGCCAGCAGTGAGCAGCCACAGGGAACAGATACGCAGTATTTT
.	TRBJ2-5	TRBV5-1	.	CASSLGTVDLGTQYF	TGCGCCAGCAGCTTGGGGACAGTCGACTTGGGGACCCAGTACTTC
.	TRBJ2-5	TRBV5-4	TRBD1	CASSSGQLGETQYF	TGTGCCAGCAGCTCGGGACAGTTGGGGGAGACCCAGTACTTC
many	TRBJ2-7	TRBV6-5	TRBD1	CASSYRDRQSEQYF	TGTGCCAGCAGTTACAGGGACAGACAAAGCGAGCAGTACTTC